This T cell receptor (beta chain) was found in a study of T cell repertoires in cytomegalovirus infection. General study findings and limits: HLA-C-restricted CMV-specific TCR beta clonotypes were dominant in the ex vivo response. Carriers of CMV and the relevant HLA type were discriminated by public TCR beta frequency.

This clonotype was seen repeatedly, ten times or more. The antigen remains undetermined. The CDR3 length is 14 residues. Between the trimmed V and J ends, which lost 6 bases and 3 bases, there was a span of 12 bases. Germline CDR1 and CDR2: LGHDT and YNNKEL (reference sequence). TCRdb used MiXCR to reprocess the reads, holding one entry per CDR3 protein. The sample yields 250,000 to 300,000 distinct CDR3 sequences, about 18% seen once. The chain couples TRBV3-1 to TRBJ2-1; D not resolved. This TCR was sampled from a human donor in good health (CMV status not recorded). Some clones in this sample may be carry-over from other donors' samples. Sequences were obtained from CD8+ T cells from PBMCs. The CDR3 is CASRGQELYNEQFF. DNA for the CDR3: TGTGCCAGCAGGGGCCAGGAGCTCTACAATGAGCAGTTCTTC.